Following are 8 T cell receptor beta chains from one sample sequenced in a study of T cell responses to AZD1222 COVID-19 vaccine. TCRdb's copy holds only in-frame clones and misses some; the assay was immunoSEQ multiplex PCR. This sample yields around 77,000 clones, of which around 87% are seen a single time; around 24% belongs to the top ten. The input for sequencing was peripheral blood, taken on day 0 of AZD1222 vaccination. These receptors all stem from an adult in good health.

The gene calls are TRBV7-3 and TRBJ2-3, with D hard to call. This CDR3 has 13 residues. Germline V gives CDR1 SGHTA, CDR2 FQGTGA. V dropped 5 bases and J dropped 2 bases, with 8 bases sitting between them. The CDR3 nucleotides read TGTGCCAGCAGCGCTCAATACACAGATACGCAGTATTTT. Its translation: CASSAQYTDTQYF.

The gene calls are TRBV10-3 and TRBJ1-2, with 7 bases fitting TRBD1. The CDR3 is made up of 13 amino acids. Germline trimming cut 10 bases from V and 1 base from J; bases unmatched to any gene: 6. From germline, CDR1 is ENHRY and CDR2 SYGVKD. As DNA, the CDR3 is TGTGCCACGACAGGGCTGGATAACTATGGCTACACCTTC. It translates to CATTGLDNYGYTF.

The chain employs TRBV30 and TRBJ2-5; 9 bases are a match to TRBD2. V shed 0 bases, J shed 2 bases, and the junction held 4 bases outside the gene matches. In germline, CDR1 is GTSNPN, CDR2 SVGIG (reference sequence). The CDR3 is 15 amino acids. The CDR3 nucleotides read TGTGCCTGGAGTGTAAAGGGACTAGCTCAAGAGACCCAGTACTTC. Amino acid sequence: CAWSVKGLAQETQYF.

The chain links TRBV29-1 to TRBJ1-6, with 9 bases matching TRBD1. The CDR3 contains 13 residues. Looked up from germline, CDR1 is SQVTM and CDR2 is ANQGSEA. V was clipped by 7 bases and J by 7 bases; unmatched bases: 5. The DNA for the CDR3 is TGCAGCGCAACGACAGGGGGAAATTCACCCCTCCACTTT. This encodes CSATTGGNSPLHF.

The CDR3 DNA sequence: TGTGCCAGCAGCTTAAGTCTAGGGTCGGAACAGACCCAGTACTTC. Translation: CASSLSLGSEQTQYF. This chain connects TRBV7-2 to TRBJ2-5; D is unresolved. With 2 bases removed from V and 6 bases from J, the gap between germline ends came to 16 bases. The CDR3 totals 15 residues. The germline gives CDR1 SGHTA, CDR2 FQGNSA.

This clone was counted only a few times. The rearrangement uses TRBV5-6 and TRBJ1-1; D unresolved. Looked up from germline, CDR1 is SGHDT and CDR2 is YYEEEE. The V gene lost 5 bases and the J gene lost 8 bases, with 13 bases spanning the gap. The CDR3 spans 12 residues. The CDR3 spells CASSRFAGEAFF. In DNA form, the CDR3 reads TGTGCCAGCAGTAGGTTCGCAGGCGAAGCTTTCTTT.

This chain links TRBV14 with TRBJ2-7; D gene ambiguous. Germline V CDR1 and CDR2: SGHDN, FVKESK. Deletions cut 3 bases from V and 6 bases from J, with 12 bases between. The CDR3 loop spans 13 amino acids. The CDR3 region is CASSQTRGGEQYF. Here the CDR3 DNA reads TGTGCCAGCAGCCAGACCCGCGGCGGCGAGCAGTACTTC. Filled out from reference TRBV14 and TRBJ2-7, the complete variable domain reads EAGVTQFPSHSVIEKGQTVTLRCDPISGHDNLYWYRRVMGKEIKFLLHFVKESKQDESGMPNNRFLAERTGGTYSTLKVQPAELEDSGVYFCASSQTRGGEQYFGPGTRLTVT.

This chain links TRBV9 with TRBJ1-2, with D maybe TRBD1 (5 bases). Germline V gene data show CDR1 as SGDLS and CDR2 as YYNGEE. V was clipped by 0 bases and J by 4 bases, with 16 bases between them. The CDR3 extends over 16 amino acids. The CDR3 nucleotides are TGTGCCAGCAGCGTAGGGGGGTCTCCCGTCTTCTATGGCTACACCTTC. This encodes CASSVGGSPVFYGYTF. The full variable domain, with the rest looked up from reference TRBV9 and TRBJ1-2, is DSGVTQTPKHLITATGQRVTLRCSPRSGDLSVYWYQQSLDQGLQFLIQYYNGEERAKGNILERFSAQQFPDLHSELNLSSLELGDSALYFCASSVGGSPVFYGYTFGSGTRLTVV.